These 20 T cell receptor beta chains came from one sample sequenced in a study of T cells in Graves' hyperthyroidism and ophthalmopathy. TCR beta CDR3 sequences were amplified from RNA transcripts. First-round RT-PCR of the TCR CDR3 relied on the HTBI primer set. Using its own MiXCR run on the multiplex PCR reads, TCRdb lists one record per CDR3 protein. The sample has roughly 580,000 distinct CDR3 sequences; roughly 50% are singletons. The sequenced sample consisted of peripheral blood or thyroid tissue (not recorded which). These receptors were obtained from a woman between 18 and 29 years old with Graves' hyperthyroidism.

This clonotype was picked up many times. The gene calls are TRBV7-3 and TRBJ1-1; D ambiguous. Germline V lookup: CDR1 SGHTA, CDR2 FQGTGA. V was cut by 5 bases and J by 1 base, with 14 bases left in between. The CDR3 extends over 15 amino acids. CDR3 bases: TGTGCCAGCAGCCAAGCCGGGAGCTCGAACACTGAAGCTTTCTTT. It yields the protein CASSQAGSSNTEAFF.

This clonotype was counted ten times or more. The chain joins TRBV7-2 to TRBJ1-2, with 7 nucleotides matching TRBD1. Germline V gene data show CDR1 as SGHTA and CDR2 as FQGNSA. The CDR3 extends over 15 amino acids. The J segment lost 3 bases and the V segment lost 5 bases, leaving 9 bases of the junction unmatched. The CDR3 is CASSQGFRGDYGYTF. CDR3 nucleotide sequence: TGTGCCAGCAGCCAGGGTTTCAGGGGGGACTATGGCTACACCTTC.

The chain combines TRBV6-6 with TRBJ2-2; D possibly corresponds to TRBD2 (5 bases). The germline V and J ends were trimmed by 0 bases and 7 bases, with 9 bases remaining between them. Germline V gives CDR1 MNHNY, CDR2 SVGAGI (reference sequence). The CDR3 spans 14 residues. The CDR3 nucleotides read TGTGCCAGCAGTTACTCTAGCGCTGGCGGGGAGCTGTTTTTT. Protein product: CASSYSSAGGELFF.

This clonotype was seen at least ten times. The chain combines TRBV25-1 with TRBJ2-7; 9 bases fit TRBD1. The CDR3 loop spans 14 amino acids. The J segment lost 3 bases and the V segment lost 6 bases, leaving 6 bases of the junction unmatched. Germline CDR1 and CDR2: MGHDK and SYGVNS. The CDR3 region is CASRKQGAVYEQYF. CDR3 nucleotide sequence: TGTGCCAGCAGAAAACAGGGGGCAGTCTACGAGCAGTACTTC.

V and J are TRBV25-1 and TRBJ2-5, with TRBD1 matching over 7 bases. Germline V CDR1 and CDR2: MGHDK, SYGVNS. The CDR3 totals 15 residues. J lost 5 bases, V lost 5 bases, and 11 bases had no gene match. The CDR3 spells CASSPHTGAEETQYF. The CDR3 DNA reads TGTGCCAGCAGTCCCCACACAGGGGCTGAGGAGACCCAGTACTTC.

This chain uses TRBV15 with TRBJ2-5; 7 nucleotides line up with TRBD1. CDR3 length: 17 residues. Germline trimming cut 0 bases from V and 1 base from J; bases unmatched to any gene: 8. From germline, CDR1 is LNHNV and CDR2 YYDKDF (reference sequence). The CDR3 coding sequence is TGTGCCACCAGCAGAGATTATTTAGGGACAGCCCAAGAGACCCAGTACTTC. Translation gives CATSRDYLGTAQETQYF.

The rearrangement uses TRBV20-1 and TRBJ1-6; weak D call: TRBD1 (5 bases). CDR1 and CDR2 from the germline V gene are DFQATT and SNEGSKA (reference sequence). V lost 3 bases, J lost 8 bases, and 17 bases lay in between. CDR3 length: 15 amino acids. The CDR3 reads CSASRTAKGDSPLHF. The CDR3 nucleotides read TGCAGTGCTAGCCGGACCGCTAAAGGGGATTCACCCCTCCACTTT.

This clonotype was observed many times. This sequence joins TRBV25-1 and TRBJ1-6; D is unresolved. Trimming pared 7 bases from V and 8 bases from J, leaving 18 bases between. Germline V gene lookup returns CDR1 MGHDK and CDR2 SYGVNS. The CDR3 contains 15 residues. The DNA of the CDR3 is TGTGCCAGCACCAAGCGCGGGCGAGGCGATTCACCCCTCCACTTT. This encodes CASTKRGRGDSPLHF.

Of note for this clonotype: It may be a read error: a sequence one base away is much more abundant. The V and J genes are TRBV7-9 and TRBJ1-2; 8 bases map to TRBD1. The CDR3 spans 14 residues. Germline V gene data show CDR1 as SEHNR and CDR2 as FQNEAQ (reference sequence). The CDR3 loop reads CGSSLGQGIYGYTF. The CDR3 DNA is TGTGGCAGCAGCCTAGGACAGGGTATCTATGGCTACACCTTC. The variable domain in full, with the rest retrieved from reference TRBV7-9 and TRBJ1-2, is DTGVSQNPRHKITKRGQNVTFRCDPISEHNRLYWYRQTLGQGPEFLTYFQNEAQLEKSRLLSDRFSAERPKGSFSTLEIQRTEQGDSAMYLCGSSLGQGIYGYTFGSGTRLTVV.

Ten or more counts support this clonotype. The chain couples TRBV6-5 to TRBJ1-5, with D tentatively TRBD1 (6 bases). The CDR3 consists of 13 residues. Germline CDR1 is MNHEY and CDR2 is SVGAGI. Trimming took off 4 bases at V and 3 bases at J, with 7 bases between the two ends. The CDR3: CASSWTVNQPQHF. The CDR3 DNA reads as TGTGCCAGCAGTTGGACAGTCAATCAGCCCCAGCATTTT.

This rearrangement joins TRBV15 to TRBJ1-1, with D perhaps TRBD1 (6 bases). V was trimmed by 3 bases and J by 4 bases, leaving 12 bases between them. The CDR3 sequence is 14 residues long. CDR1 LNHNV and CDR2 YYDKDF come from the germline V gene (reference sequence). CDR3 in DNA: TGTGCCACCAGCAGTTCTACAGGGATCACTGAAGCTTTCTTT. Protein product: CATSSSTGITEAFF.

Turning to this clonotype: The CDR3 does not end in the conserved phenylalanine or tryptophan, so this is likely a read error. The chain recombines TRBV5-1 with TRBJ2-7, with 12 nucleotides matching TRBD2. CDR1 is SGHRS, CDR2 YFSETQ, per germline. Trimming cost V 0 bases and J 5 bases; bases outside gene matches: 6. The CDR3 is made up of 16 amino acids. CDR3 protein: CASSLDPSGRAHEQYL. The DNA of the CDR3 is TGCGCCAGCAGCTTGGACCCTAGCGGGAGGGCCCACGAGCAGTACCTC.

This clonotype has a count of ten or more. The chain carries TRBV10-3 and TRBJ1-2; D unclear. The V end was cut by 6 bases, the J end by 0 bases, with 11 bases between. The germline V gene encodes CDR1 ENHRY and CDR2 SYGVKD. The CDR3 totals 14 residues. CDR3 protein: CAIRPSGANYGYTF. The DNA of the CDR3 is TGTGCCATCAGACCAAGCGGGGCTAACTATGGCTACACCTTC.

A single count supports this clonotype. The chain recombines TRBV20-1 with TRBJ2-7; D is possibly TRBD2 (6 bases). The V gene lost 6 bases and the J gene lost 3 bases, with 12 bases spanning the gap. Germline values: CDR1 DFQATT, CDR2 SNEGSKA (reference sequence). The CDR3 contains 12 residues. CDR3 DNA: TGCAGTGCGACTAGTGATTACTACGAGCAGTACTTC. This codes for CSATSDYYEQYF.

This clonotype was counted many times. The DNA of the CDR3 is TGCAGCGTGGCGACAGGGAACAGCAATCAGCCCCAGCATTTT. Its translation: CSVATGNSNQPQHF. The chain is built from TRBV29-1 and TRBJ1-5; 7 bases are shared with TRBD1. This CDR3 is 14 amino acids long. The germline CDR1 and CDR2 sequences are SQVTM and ANQGSEA. Trimming cost V 6 bases and J 1 base; bases outside gene matches: 6.

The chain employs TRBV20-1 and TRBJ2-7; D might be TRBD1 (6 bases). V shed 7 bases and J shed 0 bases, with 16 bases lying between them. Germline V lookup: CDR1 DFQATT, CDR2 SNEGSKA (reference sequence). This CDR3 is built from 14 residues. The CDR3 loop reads CSGRQEVPSYEQYF. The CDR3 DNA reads TGCAGTGGGCGACAGGAGGTACCCTCCTACGAGCAGTACTTC.

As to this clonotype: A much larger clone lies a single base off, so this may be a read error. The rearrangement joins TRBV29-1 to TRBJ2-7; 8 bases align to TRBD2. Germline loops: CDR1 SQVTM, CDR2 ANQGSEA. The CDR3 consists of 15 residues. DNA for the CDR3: TGCAGCGTTGTTGGTCCTAGCGGGCGTGCCTACGGGCAGTACTTC. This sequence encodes CSVVGPSGRAYGQYF.

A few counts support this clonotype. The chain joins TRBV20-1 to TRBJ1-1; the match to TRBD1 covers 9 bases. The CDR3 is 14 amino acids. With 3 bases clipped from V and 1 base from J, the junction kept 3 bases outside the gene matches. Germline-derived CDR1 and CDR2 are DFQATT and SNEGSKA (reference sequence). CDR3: CSARDRGTNTEAFF. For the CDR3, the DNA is TGCAGTGCTAGGGACAGGGGAACGAACACTGAAGCTTTCTTT.

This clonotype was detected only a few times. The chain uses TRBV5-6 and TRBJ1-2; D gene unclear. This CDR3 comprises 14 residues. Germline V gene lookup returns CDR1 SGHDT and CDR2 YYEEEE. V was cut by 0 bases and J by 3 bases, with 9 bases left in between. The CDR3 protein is CASSLGRQDYGYTF. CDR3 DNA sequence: TGTGCCAGCAGCTTGGGGCGACAAGACTATGGCTACACCTTC.

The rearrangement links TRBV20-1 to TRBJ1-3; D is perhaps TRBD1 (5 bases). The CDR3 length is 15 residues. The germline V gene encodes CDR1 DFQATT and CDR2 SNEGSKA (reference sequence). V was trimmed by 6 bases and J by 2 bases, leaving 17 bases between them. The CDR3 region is CSATLMTRAGNTIYF. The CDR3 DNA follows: TGCAGTGCCACCCTAATGACCAGGGCTGGAAACACCATATATTTT.